These 15 T cell receptor beta chains were sequenced from one sample in a study of CD8 T cells in ankylosing spondylitis. Whole-study results and caveats: A TCR beta motif of roughly 8 highly homologous variants seemed to mark ankylosing spondylitis blood.

For these TCRs, the target antigens are not known. TCRdb passed the 5' RACE reads through MiXCR, listing each CDR3 protein once. The sample lists some 330,000 distinct CDR3 sequences, less than 10% seen once, with 13% to 15% in the top ten. The sample consisted of blood, either unsorted or a sorted T cell fraction (not recorded which). All receptors come from a male donor with ankylosing spondylitis.

The table lists this clonotype with many counts. The J gene is TRBJ1-5, the V gene TRBV20-1; D gene uncertain. Germline-derived CDR1 and CDR2 are DFQATT and SNEGSKA (reference sequence). The CDR3 totals 14 residues. V lost 4 bases to trimming and J lost 3 bases, with 13 bases between them. This chain's CDR3 is CSAMRRQDNQPQHF. The CDR3 DNA is TGCAGTGCTATGCGACGGCAGGACAATCAGCCCCAGCATTTT.

This clonotype was counted between two and nine times. J is TRBJ2-1 and V is TRBV20-1, with D perhaps TRBD1 or TRBD2 (5 bases each). The germline gives CDR1 DFQATT, CDR2 SNEGSKA (reference sequence). V lost 0 bases to trimming and J lost 7 bases, with 16 bases between them. This CDR3 spans 15 amino acids. The CDR3 nucleotides are TGCAGTGCTAGAGAGGAAGCAGGGACGGCGAATGAGCAGTTCTTC. Protein product: CSAREEAGTANEQFF.

Only a few counts were recorded for this clonotype. The gene calls are TRBV12-3 or TRBV12-4 and TRBJ1-1; tentatively, D is TRBD1 (5 bases). The CDR3 has 11 residues. V was cut by 3 bases and J by 7 bases, with 6 bases left in between. The chain's CDR3 is CASSLGLEAFF. CDR3 in DNA: TGTGCCAGCAGTTTGGGGCTTGAAGCTTTCTTT.

This chain links TRBV3-1 with TRBJ2-7, with 13 bases lining up with TRBD2. CDR1 is LGHDT, CDR2 YNNKEL, per germline (reference sequence). This CDR3 comprises 14 residues. With 4 bases clipped from V and 4 bases from J, the junction kept 1 base outside the gene matches. CDR3 loop: CASSPTSGRYEQYF. The CDR3, as DNA: TGTGCCAGCAGCCCGACTAGCGGGAGGTACGAGCAGTACTTC.

At least ten counts were recorded for this clonotype. The gene calls are TRBV14 and TRBJ2-7; D gene unclear. With 1 base removed from V and 3 bases from J, the gap between germline ends came to 7 bases. Germline V CDR1 and CDR2: SGHDN, FVKESK. The CDR3 has 13 amino acids. In DNA form, the CDR3 reads TGTGCCAGCAGCCAAGTAGGGTACTACGAGCAGTACTTC. It specifies CASSQVGYYEQYF. The variable domain in full, with the rest retrieved from reference TRBV14 and TRBJ2-7, is EAGVTQFPSHSVIEKGQTVTLRCDPISGHDNLYWYRRVMGKEIKFLLHFVKESKQDESGMPNNRFLAERTGGTYSTLKVQPAELEDSGVYFCASSQVGYYEQYFGPGTRLTVT.

The J gene is TRBJ2-5, the V gene TRBV30, with D tentatively TRBD1 (6 bases). The CDR3 loop spans 14 amino acids. Germline V gene lookup returns CDR1 GTSNPN and CDR2 SVGIG (reference sequence). V dropped 1 base and J dropped 5 bases, with 14 bases sitting between them. CDR3 in amino acids: CAWSDSGVWETQYF. The CDR3 nucleotides read TGTGCCTGGAGTGACTCAGGGGTGTGGGAGACCCAGTACTTC.

This clonotype appeared many times. The V gene is TRBV20-1, the J gene TRBJ2-1; a possible D gene is TRBD2 (5 bases). CDR3 length: 13 residues. In germline, CDR1 is DFQATT, CDR2 SNEGSKA (reference sequence). V lost 6 bases, J lost 0 bases, and 9 bases lay in between. CDR3 residues: CSAIATSYNEQFF. The CDR3 DNA follows: TGCAGTGCGATAGCGACCTCCTACAATGAGCAGTTCTTC.

This chain uses TRBV4-1 with TRBJ2-7; the D gene is possibly TRBD2 (6 bases). The CDR3 consists of 15 residues. Germline loops: CDR1 MGHRA, CDR2 YSYEKL. The V and J ends lost 1 base and 3 bases respectively, with 13 bases between them. The CDR3 sequence is CASSQGWAGSYEQYF. In DNA, the CDR3 is TGCGCCAGCAGCCAAGGATGGGCGGGAAGCTACGAGCAGTACTTC.

This clonotype came up a few times. V usage is TRBV18 and J usage is TRBJ1-1; D uncertain. Germline V gene lookup returns CDR1 KGHSH and CDR2 LQKENI. The CDR3 consists of 13 residues. V lost 2 bases and J lost 13, with 17 bases in between. The CDR3 coding sequence is TGTGCCAGCTCACCAAACCCACTCCCTGAGGGTTTCTTT. Its translation: CASSPNPLPEGFF.

This clonotype was found a few times. This rearrangement joins TRBV6-2 or TRBV6-3 to TRBJ1-1; 8 bases align to TRBD1. Germline-derived CDR1 and CDR2 are MNHEY and SVGEGT. This CDR3 spans 14 amino acids. V was clipped by 5 bases and J by 1 base; unmatched bases: 3. The CDR3 DNA reads TGTGCCAGCAGTCCCACAGGGGGGAACACTGAAGCTTTCTTT. It translates to CASSPTGGNTEAFF.

This clonotype was seen a few times. The chain joins TRBV5-1 to TRBJ2-1; 7 bases agree with TRBD2. CDR3 length equals 16 residues. With V trimmed by 0 bases and J by 2 bases, 5 bases remained unmatched. Germline values: CDR1 SGHRS, CDR2 YFSETQ. CDR3 amino acids: CASSLDLAVAYNEQFF. DNA for the CDR3: TGCGCCAGCAGCTTGGACCTAGCGGTCGCCTACAATGAGCAGTTCTTC. The complete variable domain, with remaining parts taken from reference TRBV5-1 and TRBJ2-1, reads KAGVTQTPRYLIKTRGQQVTLSCSPISGHRSVSWYQQTPGQGLQFLFEYFSETQRNKGNFPGRFSGRQFSNSRSEMNVSTLELGDSALYLCASSLDLAVAYNEQFFGPGTRLTVL.

The chain joins TRBV2 to TRBJ1-2, with TRBD1 matching over 7 bases. Germline V gene lookup returns CDR1 SNHLY and CDR2 FYNNEI. The junction had 5 bases not matched to a gene; V was cut back by 0 bases and J by 7 bases. This CDR3 is 14 amino acids long. CDR3 in DNA: TGTGCCAGCAGTGAAGCAGCCAGGGGGTTTGGCTACACCTTC. This translates into CASSEAARGFGYTF.

This clonotype has a handful of counts. V usage is TRBV5-1 and J usage is TRBJ2-1; D gene unclear. Germline V CDR1 and CDR2: SGHRS, YFSETQ. The CDR3 extends over 12 amino acids. V shed 5 bases and J shed 7 bases, with 10 bases lying between them. The CDR3 sequence is CASSRVGNEQFF. CDR3 sequence (DNA): TGCGCCAGCAGTCGAGTAGGGAATGAGCAGTTCTTC.

This sequence joins TRBV18 and TRBJ2-1; no reliable D call. Trimming removed 5 bases from V and 4 bases from J, with 6 bases in between. The germline V gene encodes CDR1 KGHSH and CDR2 LQKENI. The CDR3 extends over 12 amino acids. The CDR3 loop is CASSKKYNEQFF. The CDR3 nucleotides are TGTGCCAGCTCAAAAAAATACAATGAGCAGTTCTTC.

This clonotype turned up a few times. The rearrangement joins TRBV29-1 to TRBJ2-5; D not resolved. The V gene lost 5 bases and the J gene lost 3 bases, with 4 bases spanning the gap. There are 10 residues in the CDR3. Germline V gene lookup returns CDR1 SQVTM and CDR2 ANQGSEA. The CDR3 spells CSVQEETQYF. In DNA, the CDR3 is TGCAGCGTTCAGGAAGAGACCCAGTACTTC.